The rows below give T cell receptor beta chains drawn from one sample of a study of monozygotic twins with inflammatory bowel disease. TCRdb reprocessed the 5' RACE reads and keeps a single row for each CDR3 protein, giving no DNA. Here the sample table reports 420,000 or so distinct CDR3 sequences. Input material: blood. The receptor set was obtained from a human donor with ulcerative colitis or Crohn's disease, or a healthy co-twin of an affected twin (not recorded which). Each CDR3 is given with its conserved first and last residue. Each record gives: CDR3 protein, J gene, V gene.

CDR3: CSVGGRVTGELFF
J: TRBJ2-2
V: TRBV29-1

CDR3: CASSADSGNYGYTF
J: TRBJ1-2
V: TRBV7-6

CDR3: CASSLEGGGEAFF
J: TRBJ1-1
V: TRBV19

CDR3: CASSFRHGTDTQYF
J: TRBJ2-3
V: TRBV7-2

CDR3: CSAQSGPVYNEQFF
J: TRBJ2-1
V: TRBV20-1

CDR3: CASSPFGTQYF
J: TRBJ2-3
V: TRBV5-6

CDR3: CAWSDLAGVIDTQYF
J: TRBJ2-3
V: TRBV30

CDR3: CASSSEGLDEKLFF
J: TRBJ1-4
V: TRBV5-1

CDR3: CASSYNHWLGEQFF
J: TRBJ2-1
V: TRBV6-2/TRBV6-3

CDR3: CASSELRVSAVTEAFF
J: TRBJ1-1
V: TRBV25-1

CDR3: CASSAATGGNYGYTF
J: TRBJ1-2
V: TRBV5-6

CDR3: CASSQMGLAGANEQFF
J: TRBJ2-1
V: TRBV4-1

CDR3: CSARESGGGTGELFF
J: TRBJ2-2
V: TRBV20-1

CDR3: CASSLAVPRDPYQETQYF
J: TRBJ2-5
V: TRBV5-1

CDR3: CATSDPRQGAVDTQYF
J: TRBJ2-3
V: TRBV24-1

CDR3: CASSLGFNRSSYNEQFF
J: TRBJ2-1
V: TRBV13

CDR3: CASSLFREGGYTF
J: TRBJ1-2
V: TRBV7-9

CDR3: CSAALTTTQYF
J: TRBJ2-3
V: TRBV20-1

CDR3: CASSMNSRGSYNEQFF
J: TRBJ2-1
V: TRBV19

CDR3: CASSPGTADNSPLHF
J: TRBJ1-6
V: TRBV5-1

CDR3: CASSLVRRYEQYF
J: TRBJ2-7
V: TRBV28

CDR3: CASSPTSGQETQYF
J: TRBJ2-5
V: TRBV3-1

CDR3: CASSTSLAGTGRRYEKLFF
J: TRBJ1-4
V: TRBV6-1

CDR3: CASSSGTGHQETQYF
J: TRBJ2-5
V: TRBV12-3/TRBV12-4

CDR3: CASSLSQYEQYF
J: TRBJ2-7
V: TRBV12-3/TRBV12-4

CDR3: CASSQDDRVGTEAFF
J: TRBJ1-1
V: TRBV3-1

CDR3: CASSLRSNSYNEQFF
J: TRBJ2-1
V: TRBV3-1

CDR3: CASSSPGSGGTQYF
J: TRBJ2-5
V: TRBV6-6

CDR3: CASSLTGLGYTQYF
J: TRBJ2-3
V: TRBV27

CDR3: CSAPGQYNYGYTF
J: TRBJ1-2
V: TRBV20-1

CDR3: CSVGEPPYGYTF
J: TRBJ1-2
V: TRBV29-1

CDR3: CASSLPAPRTSGSTGELFF
J: TRBJ2-2
V: TRBV7-8